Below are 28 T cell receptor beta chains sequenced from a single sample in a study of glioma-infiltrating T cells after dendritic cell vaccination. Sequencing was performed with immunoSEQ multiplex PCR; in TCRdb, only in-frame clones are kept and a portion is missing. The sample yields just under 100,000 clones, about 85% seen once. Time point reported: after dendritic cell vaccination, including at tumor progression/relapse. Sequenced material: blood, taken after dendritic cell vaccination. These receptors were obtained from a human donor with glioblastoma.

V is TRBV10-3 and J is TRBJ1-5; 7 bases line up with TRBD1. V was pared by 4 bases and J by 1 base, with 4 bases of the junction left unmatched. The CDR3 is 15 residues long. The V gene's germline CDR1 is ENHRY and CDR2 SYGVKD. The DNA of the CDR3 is TGTGCCATCAGTGGGACAGGTGGGAGCAATCAGCCCCAGCATTTT. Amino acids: CAISGTGGSNQPQHF.

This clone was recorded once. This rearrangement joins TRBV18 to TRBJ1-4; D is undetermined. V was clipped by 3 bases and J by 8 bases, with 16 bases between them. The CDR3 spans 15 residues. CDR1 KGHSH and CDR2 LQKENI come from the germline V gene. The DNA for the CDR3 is TGTGCCAGCTCACCCAGACGAGGGAGCGAAGAAAAACTGTTTTTT. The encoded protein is CASSPRRGSEEKLFF.

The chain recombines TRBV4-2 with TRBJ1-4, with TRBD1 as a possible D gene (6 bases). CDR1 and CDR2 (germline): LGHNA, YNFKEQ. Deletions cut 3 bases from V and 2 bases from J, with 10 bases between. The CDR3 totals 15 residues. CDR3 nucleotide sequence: TGTGCCAGCAGCCAGGACACAGGGACTAATGAAAAACTGTTTTTT. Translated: CASSQDTGTNEKLFF.

The CDR3 reads CASSYDGQGGYQPQHF. The DNA of the CDR3 is TGTGCCAGCAGTTACGACGGACAGGGAGGTTATCAGCCCCAGCATTTT. This rearrangement joins TRBV6-6 to TRBJ1-5; 8 nucleotides align to TRBD1. Per germline, CDR1 MNHNY and CDR2 SVGAGI (reference sequence). V lost 2 bases and J lost 5; bases outside the gene matches: 8. CDR3 size: 16 residues.

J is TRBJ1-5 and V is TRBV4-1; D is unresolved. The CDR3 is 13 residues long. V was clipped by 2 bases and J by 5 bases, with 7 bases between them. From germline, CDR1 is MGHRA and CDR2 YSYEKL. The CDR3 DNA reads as TGCGCCAGCAGCCAAACGGGATATCAGCCCCAGCATTTT. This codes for CASSQTGYQPQHF.

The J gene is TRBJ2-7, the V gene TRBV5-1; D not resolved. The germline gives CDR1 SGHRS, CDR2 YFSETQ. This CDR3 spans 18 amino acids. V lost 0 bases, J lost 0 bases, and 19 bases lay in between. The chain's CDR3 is CASSLAGYGLPSSYEQYF. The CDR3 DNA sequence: TGCGCCAGCAGCTTGGCCGGGTACGGTTTACCTAGCTCCTACGAGCAGTACTTC.

For the CDR3, the DNA is TGTGCCAGCAGTTACCTCAGGGGGCCTTCGAACACTGAAGCTTTCTTT. Protein product: CASSYLRGPSNTEAFF. This chain joins TRBV6-5 and TRBJ1-1; 8 positions agree with TRBD1. V lost 2 bases to trimming and J lost 1 base; unmatched junction nucleotides: 6. This CDR3 comprises 16 residues. CDR1 MNHEY and CDR2 SVGAGI come from the germline V gene.

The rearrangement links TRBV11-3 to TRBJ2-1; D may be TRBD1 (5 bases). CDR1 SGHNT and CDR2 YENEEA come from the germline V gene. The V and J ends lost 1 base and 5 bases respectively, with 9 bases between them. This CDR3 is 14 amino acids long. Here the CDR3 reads CASSLGVRDNEQFF. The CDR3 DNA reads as TGTGCCAGCAGCTTAGGGGTCAGGGACAATGAGCAGTTCTTC.

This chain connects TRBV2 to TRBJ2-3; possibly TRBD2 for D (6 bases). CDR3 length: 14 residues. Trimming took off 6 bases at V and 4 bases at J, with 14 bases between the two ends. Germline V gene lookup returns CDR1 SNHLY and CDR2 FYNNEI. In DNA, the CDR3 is TGTGCCAGCAGATCTTTTGGGGGGTCAGATACGCAGTATTTT. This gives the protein CASRSFGGSDTQYF.

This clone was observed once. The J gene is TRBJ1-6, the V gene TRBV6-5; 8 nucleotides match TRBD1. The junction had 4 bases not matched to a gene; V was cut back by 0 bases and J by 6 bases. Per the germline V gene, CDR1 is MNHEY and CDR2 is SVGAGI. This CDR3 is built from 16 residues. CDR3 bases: TGTGCCAGCAGTTACTCCACCGGACAGGGTAATTCACCCCTCCACTTT. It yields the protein CASSYSTGQGNSPLHF.

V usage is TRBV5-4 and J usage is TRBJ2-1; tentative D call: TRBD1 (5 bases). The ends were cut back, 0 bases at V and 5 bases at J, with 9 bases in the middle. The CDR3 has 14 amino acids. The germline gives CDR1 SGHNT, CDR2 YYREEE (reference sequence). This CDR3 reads CASSLVQGHNEQFF. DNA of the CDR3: TGTGCCAGCAGCTTGGTTCAGGGCCACAATGAGCAGTTCTTC.

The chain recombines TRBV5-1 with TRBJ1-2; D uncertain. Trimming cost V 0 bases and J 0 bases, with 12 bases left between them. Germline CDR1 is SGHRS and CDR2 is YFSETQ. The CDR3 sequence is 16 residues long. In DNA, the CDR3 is TGCGCCAGCAGCTTGGCCGACGGAGGGACTAACTATGGCTACACCTTC. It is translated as CASSLADGGTNYGYTF.

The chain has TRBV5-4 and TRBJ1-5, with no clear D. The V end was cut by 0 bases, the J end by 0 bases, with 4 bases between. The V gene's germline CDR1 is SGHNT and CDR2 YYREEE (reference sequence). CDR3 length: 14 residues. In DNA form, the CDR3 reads TGTGCCAGCAGCTTGGACAATAGCAATCAGCCCCAGCATTTT. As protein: CASSLDNSNQPQHF.

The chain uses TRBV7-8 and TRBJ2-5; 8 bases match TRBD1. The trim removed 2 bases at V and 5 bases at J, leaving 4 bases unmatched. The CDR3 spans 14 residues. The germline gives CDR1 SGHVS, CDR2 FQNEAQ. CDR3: CASSLQGASETQYF. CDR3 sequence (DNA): TGTGCCAGCAGCTTACAGGGGGCTTCGGAGACCCAGTACTTC.

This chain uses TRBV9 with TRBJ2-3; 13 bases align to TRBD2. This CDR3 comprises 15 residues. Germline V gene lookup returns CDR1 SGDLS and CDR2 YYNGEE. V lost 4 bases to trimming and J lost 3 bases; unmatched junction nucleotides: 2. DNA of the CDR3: TGTGCCAGCAGCAGGACTAGCGGGGGTACAGATACGCAGTATTTT. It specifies CASSRTSGGTDTQYF.

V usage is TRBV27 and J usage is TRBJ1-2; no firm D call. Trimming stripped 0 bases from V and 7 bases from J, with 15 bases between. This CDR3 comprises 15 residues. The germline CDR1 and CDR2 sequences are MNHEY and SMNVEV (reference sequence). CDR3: CASSLSNHAGVGYTF. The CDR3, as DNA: TGTGCCAGCAGTTTATCCAACCATGCGGGCGTTGGCTACACCTTC.

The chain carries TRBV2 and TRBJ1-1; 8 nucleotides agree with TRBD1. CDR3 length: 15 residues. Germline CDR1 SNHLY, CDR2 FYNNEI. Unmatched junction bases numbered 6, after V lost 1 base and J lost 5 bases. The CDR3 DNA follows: TGTGCCAGCAGTGAAGGTGGGACAGGTATGACTGAAGCTTTCTTT. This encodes CASSEGGTGMTEAFF. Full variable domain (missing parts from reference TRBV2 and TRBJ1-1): EPEVTQTPSHQVTQMGQEVILRCVPISNHLYFYWYRQILGQKVEFLVSFYNNEISEKSEIFDDQFSVERPDGSNFTLKIRSTKLEDSAMYFCASSEGGTGMTEAFFGQGTRLTVV.

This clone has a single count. The CDR3 coding sequence is TGTGCCAGCAGCCAAGATGGGACAGGAACTTATGGCTACACCTTC. This encodes CASSQDGTGTYGYTF. The chain joins TRBV4-2 to TRBJ1-2, with 8 nucleotides matching TRBD1. Germline CDR1 reads LGHNA; CDR2 reads YNFKEQ. This CDR3 spans 15 amino acids. V lost 0 bases, J lost 5 bases, and 5 bases stayed unmatched.

As DNA, the CDR3 is TGTGCCACCAGCAGAGATTCATGGCCAGCGGGGAATGAGCAGTTCTTC. Amino acid sequence: CATSRDSWPAGNEQFF. This rearrangement joins TRBV15 to TRBJ2-1; 7 bases agree with TRBD2. The trim removed 0 bases at V and 7 bases at J, leaving 9 bases unmatched. Germline V CDR1 and CDR2: LNHNV, YYDKDF (reference sequence). The CDR3 is 16 amino acids. Full variable domain (outside the CDR3, taken from reference TRBV15 and TRBJ2-1): DAMVIQNPRYQVTQFGKPVTLSCSQTLNHNVMYWYQQKSSQAPKLLFHYYDKDFNNEADTPDNFQSRRPNTSFCFLDIRSPGLGDTAMYLCATSRDSWPAGNEQFFGPGTRLTVL.

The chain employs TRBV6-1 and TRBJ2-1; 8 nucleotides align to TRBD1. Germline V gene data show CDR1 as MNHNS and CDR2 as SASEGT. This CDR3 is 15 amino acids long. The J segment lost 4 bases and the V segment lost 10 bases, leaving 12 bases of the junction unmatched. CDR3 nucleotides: TGTGCCACCAAAAATGGACAGGGACGTTACAATGAGCAGTTCTTC. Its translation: CATKNGQGRYNEQFF.

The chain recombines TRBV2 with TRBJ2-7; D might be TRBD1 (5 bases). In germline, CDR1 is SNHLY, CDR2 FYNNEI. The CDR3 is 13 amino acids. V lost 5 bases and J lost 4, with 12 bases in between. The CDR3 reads CASSRDSRYEQYF. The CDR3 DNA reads TGTGCCAGCAGTCGCGACAGTAGATACGAGCAGTACTTC.

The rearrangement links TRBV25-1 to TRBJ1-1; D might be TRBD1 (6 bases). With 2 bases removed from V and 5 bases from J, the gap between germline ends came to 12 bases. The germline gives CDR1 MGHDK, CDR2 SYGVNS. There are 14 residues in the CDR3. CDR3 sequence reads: CASSEGGASTEAFF. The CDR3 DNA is TGTGCCAGCAGTGAAGGGGGGGCGAGTACTGAAGCTTTCTTT.

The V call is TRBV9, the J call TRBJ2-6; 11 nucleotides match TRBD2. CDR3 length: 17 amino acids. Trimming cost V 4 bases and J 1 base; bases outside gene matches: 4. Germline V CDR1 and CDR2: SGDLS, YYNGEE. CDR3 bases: TGTGCCAGCAGCCCCCGGACTAGCGGGTCTGGGGCCAACGTCCTGACTTTC. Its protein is CASSPRTSGSGANVLTF.

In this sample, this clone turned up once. The CDR3 sequence is CASSPQDSYEQYF. The CDR3 nucleotides read TGTGCCAGTAGTCCCCAGGACTCCTACGAGCAGTACTTC. The V and J genes are TRBV19 and TRBJ2-7; the D is unclear. The CDR3 length is 13 residues. Germline V gene sequence: CDR1 LNHDA, CDR2 SQIVND (reference sequence). V was cut by 5 bases and J by 0 bases, with 8 bases left in between.

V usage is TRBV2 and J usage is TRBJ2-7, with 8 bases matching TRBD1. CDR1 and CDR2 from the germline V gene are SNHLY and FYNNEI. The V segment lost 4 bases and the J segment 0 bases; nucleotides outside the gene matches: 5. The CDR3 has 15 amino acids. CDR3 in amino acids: CASSGLTGGSYEQYF. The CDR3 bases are TGTGCCAGCAGTGGTTTAACAGGGGGCTCCTACGAGCAGTACTTC.

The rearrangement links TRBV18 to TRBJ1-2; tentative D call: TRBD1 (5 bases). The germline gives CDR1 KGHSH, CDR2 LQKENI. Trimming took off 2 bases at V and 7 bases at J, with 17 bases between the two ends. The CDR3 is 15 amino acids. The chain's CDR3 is CASSPSTQADFGYTF. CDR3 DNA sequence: TGTGCCAGCTCACCATCAACACAGGCGGATTTTGGCTACACCTTC.

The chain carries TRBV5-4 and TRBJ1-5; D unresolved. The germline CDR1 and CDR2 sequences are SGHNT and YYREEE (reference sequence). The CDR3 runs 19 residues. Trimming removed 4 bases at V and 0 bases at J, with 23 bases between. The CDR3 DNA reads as TGTGCCAGCAGCCCACAGCAAGGCCCCCTAGCCAATAGCAATCAGCCCCAGCATTTT. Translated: CASSPQQGPLANSNQPQHF.

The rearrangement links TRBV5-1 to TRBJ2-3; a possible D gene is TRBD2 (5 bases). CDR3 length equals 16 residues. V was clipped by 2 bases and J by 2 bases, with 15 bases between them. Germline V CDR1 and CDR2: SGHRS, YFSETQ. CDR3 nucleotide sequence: TGCGCCAGCAGCTTTAAGACACCTAGCACCACAGATACGCAGTATTTT. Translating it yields CASSFKTPSTTDTQYF.